The entry that follows covers one T cell receptor beta chain sequence. A second roughly 6 to 12 cycle PCR used barcoded and J-beta primers. TCRdb itself ran the 5' RACE reads through MiXCR, one entry per CDR3 protein. The repertoire holds roughly 800,000 distinct CDR3 sequences, with roughly 64% as singletons. Donor samples were obtained from healthy Caucasian individuals from Russia, aged about 6 to 95. The CDR3 has 15 residues. Trimming took off 5 bases at V and 1 base at J, with 14 bases between the two ends. Germline V gene lookup returns CDR1 MNHNS and CDR2 SASEGT. The data are from a study of blood T cells in healthy people across ages.

The TCR comes from a man aged 25-45 years in good health. The specimen sequenced was blood. This rearrangement joins TRBV6-1 to TRBJ2-5; a possible D gene is TRBD1 (5 bases). CDR3 sequence: CASSPDSFGQETQYF. CDR3 sequence (DNA): TGTGCCAGCAGTCCTGACAGTTTTGGCCAAGAGACCCAGTACTTC.